One sample yielded the 12 T cell receptor beta chains listed below, sequenced in a study of shared clonotypes between healthy human individuals. The table came from immunoSEQ multiplex PCR; TCRdb's copy has only in-frame clones and leaves some out. The repertoire has approximately 980,000 clones, around three quarters of them found once; the top ten carry roughly 1.5%. The sample consisted of memory CD4+ T cells sorted from blood. Regarding subset: CD45RA-negative fraction. The receptors derive from a man aged 18 to 29 in good health.

The rearrangement uses TRBV7-9 and TRBJ1-1; D is unclear. Germline CDR1 and CDR2: SEHNR and FQNEAQ (reference sequence). The length of the CDR3 is 12 residues. Trimming pared 4 bases from V and 5 bases from J, leaving 8 bases between. CDR3 in DNA: TGTGCCAGCAGCTACCTCGAGACTGAAGCTTTCTTT. It codes for CASSYLETEAFF.

This clone appeared once. CDR3 DNA sequence: TGTGCCAGCAGCTTGGCCGATGGGCTAGCGCGGAATGAGCAGTTCTTC. Translation: CASSLADGLARNEQFF. The chain recombines TRBV5-4 with TRBJ2-1; D possibly corresponds to TRBD2 (6 bases). Germline V gene lookup returns CDR1 SGHNT and CDR2 YYREEE (reference sequence). Trimming took off 0 bases at V and 7 bases at J, with 17 bases between the two ends. CDR3 length: 16 amino acids.

This clone was seen a handful of times. V is TRBV19 and J is TRBJ2-4; D is possibly TRBD1 or TRBD2 (5 bases each). The germline V gene encodes CDR1 LNHDA and CDR2 SQIVND (reference sequence). V lost 5 bases to trimming and J lost 3 bases, with 14 bases between them. The CDR3 covers 15 residues. CDR3 nucleotide sequence: TGTGCCAGTAGTGGGACCCGGGACGGCAAAAACATTCAGTACTTC. Protein: CASSGTRDGKNIQYF.

This chain links TRBV2 with TRBJ1-1; the D is unclear. The V end was cut by 7 bases, the J end by 3 bases, with 12 bases between. Germline loops: CDR1 SNHLY, CDR2 FYNNEI. The CDR3 covers 13 residues. CDR3 region: CASMLDGDTEAFF. CDR3 coding DNA: TGTGCCAGCATGCTGGACGGTGACACTGAAGCTTTCTTT. Supplemented by reference TRBV2 and TRBJ1-1, the full variable domain reads EPEVTQTPSHQVTQMGQEVILRCVPISNHLYFYWYRQILGQKVEFLVSFYNNEISEKSEIFDDQFSVERPDGSNFTLKIRSTKLEDSAMYFCASMLDGDTEAFFGQGTRLTVV.

This clone was seen repeatedly, ten times or more. The rearrangement uses TRBV5-1 and TRBJ1-2; no definite D call. Germline values: CDR1 SGHRS, CDR2 YFSETQ. With 4 bases removed from V and 4 bases from J, the gap between germline ends came to 11 bases. The CDR3 has 13 residues. CDR3 nucleotide sequence: TGCGCCAGCAGCCCCAGACCAGGCTATGGCTACACCTTC. As protein: CASSPRPGYGYTF.

This clone was observed once. The chain combines TRBV30 with TRBJ1-1; D is ambiguous. Germline V gene sequence: CDR1 GTSNPN, CDR2 SVGIG (reference sequence). This CDR3 region has 12 residues. V lost 3 bases and J lost 2, with 7 bases in between. The CDR3 bases are TGTGCCTGGAGCCAGAGTAACACTGAAGCTTTCTTT. Translation: CAWSQSNTEAFF.

This chain links TRBV7-8 with TRBJ2-1, with 10 bases that match TRBD1. The CDR3 is made up of 16 amino acids. Looked up from germline, CDR1 is SGHVS and CDR2 is FQNEAQ. J lost 3 bases, V lost 5 bases, and 7 bases had no gene match. CDR3 amino acids: CASSTAGTGVYNEQFF. The CDR3 nucleotides read TGTGCCAGCAGCACTGCCGGGACAGGGGTCTACAATGAGCAGTTCTTC.

This chain connects TRBV18 to TRBJ2-6; 7 bases line up with TRBD1. Germline CDR1 is KGHSH and CDR2 is LQKENI. This CDR3 contains 18 residues. V lost 5 bases and J lost 0; bases outside the gene matches: 10. The CDR3 sequence is CASSTQGKTTSGANVLTF. The CDR3 DNA reads TGTGCCAGCTCAACACAGGGGAAAACGACCTCTGGGGCCAACGTCCTGACTTTC.

This rearrangement joins TRBV19 to TRBJ1-1; the match to TRBD1 covers 7 bases. V gave up 1 base and J gave up 1 base; unmatched junction bases: 12. CDR3 length: 18 amino acids. The germline V gene encodes CDR1 LNHDA and CDR2 SQIVND (reference sequence). CDR3 amino acids: CASSIGGTARIRNTEAFF. The DNA of the CDR3 is TGTGCCAGTAGTATAGGGGGGACAGCACGCATCAGGAACACTGAAGCTTTCTTT.

The chain carries TRBV7-8 and TRBJ2-1, with D perhaps TRBD1 or TRBD2 (5 bases each). The CDR3 spans 14 residues. Germline V gives CDR1 SGHVS, CDR2 FQNEAQ. V was cut by 5 bases and J by 2 bases, with 10 bases left in between. As DNA, the CDR3 is TGTGCCAGCAGCCCGGGGACGGCCTACAATGAGCAGTTCTTC. Translated: CASSPGTAYNEQFF.

This chain uses TRBV10-3 with TRBJ1-6, with D uncertain. Deletions cut 4 bases from V and 0 bases from J, with 13 bases between. The germline V gene has CDR1 ENHRY and CDR2 SYGVKD. This CDR3 has 17 residues. The CDR3 nucleotides read TGTGCCATCAGTGCATCTGGTTCCAGCTCCTATAATTCACCCCTCCACTTT. Protein sequence: CAISASGSSSYNSPLHF.

The CDR3 reads CAWSVGQYQETQYF. The CDR3 nucleotides read TGTGCCTGGAGTGTTGGCCAGTACCAAGAGACCCAGTACTTC. V is TRBV30 and J is TRBJ2-5, with D uncertain. Germline lookup yields CDR1 GTSNPN and CDR2 SVGIG (reference sequence). The V gene lost 0 bases and the J gene lost 0 bases, with 8 bases spanning the gap. The CDR3 has 14 amino acids.